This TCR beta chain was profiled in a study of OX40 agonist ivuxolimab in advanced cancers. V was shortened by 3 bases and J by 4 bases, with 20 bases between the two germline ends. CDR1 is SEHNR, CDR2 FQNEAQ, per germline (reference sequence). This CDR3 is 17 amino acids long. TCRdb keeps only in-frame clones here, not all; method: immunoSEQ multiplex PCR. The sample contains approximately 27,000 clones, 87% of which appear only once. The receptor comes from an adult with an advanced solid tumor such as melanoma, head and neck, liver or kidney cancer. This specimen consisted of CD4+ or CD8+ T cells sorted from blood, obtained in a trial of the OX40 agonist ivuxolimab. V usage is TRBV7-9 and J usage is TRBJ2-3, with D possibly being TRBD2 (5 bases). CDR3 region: CASSFSLEETGADTQYF. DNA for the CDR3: TGTGCCAGCAGCTTTAGTTTAGAGGAGACCGGGGCAGATACGCAGTATTTT.